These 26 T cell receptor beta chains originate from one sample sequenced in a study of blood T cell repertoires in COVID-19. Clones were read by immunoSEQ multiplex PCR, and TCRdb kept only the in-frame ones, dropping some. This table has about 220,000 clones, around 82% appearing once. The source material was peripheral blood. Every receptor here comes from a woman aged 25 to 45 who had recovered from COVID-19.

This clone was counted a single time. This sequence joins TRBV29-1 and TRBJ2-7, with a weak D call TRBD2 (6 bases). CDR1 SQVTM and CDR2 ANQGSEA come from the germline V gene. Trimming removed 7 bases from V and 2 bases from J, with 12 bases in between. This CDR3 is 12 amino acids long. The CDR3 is CSARETAYEQYF. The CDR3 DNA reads TGCAGCGCCCGGGAGACGGCCTACGAGCAGTACTTC.

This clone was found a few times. CDR3 loop: CASSFGTHPDTQYF. The CDR3 DNA follows: TGTGCCAGCAGCTTCGGGACTCATCCAGATACGCAGTATTTT. The V call is TRBV5-4, the J call TRBJ2-3, with D possibly matching TRBD2 (6 bases). The germline V gene has CDR1 SGHNT and CDR2 YYREEE (reference sequence). The CDR3 is 14 amino acids. V lost 2 bases and J lost 4, with 11 bases in between.

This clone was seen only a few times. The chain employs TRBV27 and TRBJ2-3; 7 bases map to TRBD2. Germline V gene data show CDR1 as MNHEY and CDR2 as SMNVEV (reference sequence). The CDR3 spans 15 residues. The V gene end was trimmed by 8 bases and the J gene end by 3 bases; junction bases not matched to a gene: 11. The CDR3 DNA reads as TGTGCCAGCTCCTCCCCTGGCGGGAGTACAGATACGCAGTATTTT. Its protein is CASSSPGGSTDTQYF.

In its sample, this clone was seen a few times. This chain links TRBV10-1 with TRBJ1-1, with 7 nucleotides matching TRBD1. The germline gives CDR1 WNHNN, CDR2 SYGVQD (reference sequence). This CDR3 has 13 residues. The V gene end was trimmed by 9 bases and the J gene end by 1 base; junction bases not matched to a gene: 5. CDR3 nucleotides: TGCGCCAGTCAAACAGGGGAGAACACTGAAGCTTTCTTT. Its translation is CASQTGENTEAFF.

The CDR3 loop reads CASSPGRERLNNEQFF. CDR3 coding DNA: TGCGCCAGCAGCCCCGGCCGGGAGAGGCTCAACAATGAGCAGTTCTTC. V usage is TRBV5-1 and J usage is TRBJ2-1, with D possibly matching TRBD2 (6 bases). V lost 4 bases to trimming and J lost 5 bases, with 19 bases between them. The germline V gene encodes CDR1 SGHRS and CDR2 YFSETQ. This CDR3 has 16 amino acids.

CDR3 DNA sequence: TGCGCCAGCAGCTCGGGGACTAGCGGTGAGGAGACCCAGTACTTC. Translated, it gives CASSSGTSGEETQYF. The rearrangement uses TRBV10-1 and TRBJ2-5; TRBD2 agrees at 11 bases. Germline-derived CDR1 and CDR2 are WNHNN and SYGVQD (reference sequence). With V trimmed by 6 bases and J by 5 bases, 8 bases remained unmatched. The CDR3 consists of 15 residues.

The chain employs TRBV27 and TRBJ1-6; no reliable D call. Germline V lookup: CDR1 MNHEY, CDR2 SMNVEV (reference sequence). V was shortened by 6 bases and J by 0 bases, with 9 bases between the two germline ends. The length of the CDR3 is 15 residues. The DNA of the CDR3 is TGTGCCAGCAGCCGGGGAAGCTCCTATAATTCACCCCTCCACTTT. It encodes CASSRGSSYNSPLHF.

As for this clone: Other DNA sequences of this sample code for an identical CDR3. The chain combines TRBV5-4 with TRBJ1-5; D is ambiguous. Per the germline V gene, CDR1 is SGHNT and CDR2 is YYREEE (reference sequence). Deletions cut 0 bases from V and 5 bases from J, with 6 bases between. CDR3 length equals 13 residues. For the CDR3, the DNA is TGTGCCAGCAGCTTGGACAGTCATCAGCCCCAGCATTTT. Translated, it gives CASSLDSHQPQHF.

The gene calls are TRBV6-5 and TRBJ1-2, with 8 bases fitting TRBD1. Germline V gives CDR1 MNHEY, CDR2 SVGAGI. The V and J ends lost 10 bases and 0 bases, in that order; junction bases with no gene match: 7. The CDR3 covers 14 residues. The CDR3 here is CAIRDRSTNYGYTF. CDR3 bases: TGTGCCATCAGGGACAGGTCTACTAACTATGGCTACACCTTC.

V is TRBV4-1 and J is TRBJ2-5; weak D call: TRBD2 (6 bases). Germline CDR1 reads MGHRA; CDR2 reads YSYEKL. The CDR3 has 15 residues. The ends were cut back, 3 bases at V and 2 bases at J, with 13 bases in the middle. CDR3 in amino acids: CASSHPGLSQETQYF. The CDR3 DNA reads TGCGCCAGCAGCCACCCGGGACTTTCACAAGAGACCCAGTACTTC.

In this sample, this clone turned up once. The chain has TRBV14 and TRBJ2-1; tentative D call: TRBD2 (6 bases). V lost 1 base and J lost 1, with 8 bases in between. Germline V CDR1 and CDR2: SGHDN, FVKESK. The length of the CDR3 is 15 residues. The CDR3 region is CASSQVGGSYNEQFF. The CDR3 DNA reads TGTGCCAGCAGCCAAGTGGGGGGTTCCTACAATGAGCAGTTCTTC. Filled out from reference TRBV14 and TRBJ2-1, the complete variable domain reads EAGVTQFPSHSVIEKGQTVTLRCDPISGHDNLYWYRRVMGKEIKFLLHFVKESKQDESGMPNNRFLAERTGGTYSTLKVQPAELEDSGVYFCASSQVGGSYNEQFFGPGTRLTVL.

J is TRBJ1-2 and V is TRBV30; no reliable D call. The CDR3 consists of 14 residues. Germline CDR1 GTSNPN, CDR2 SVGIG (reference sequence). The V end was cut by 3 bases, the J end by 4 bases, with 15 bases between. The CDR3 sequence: CAWSSSTASYGYTF. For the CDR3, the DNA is TGTGCCTGGAGCTCTTCAACAGCATCCTATGGCTACACCTTC.

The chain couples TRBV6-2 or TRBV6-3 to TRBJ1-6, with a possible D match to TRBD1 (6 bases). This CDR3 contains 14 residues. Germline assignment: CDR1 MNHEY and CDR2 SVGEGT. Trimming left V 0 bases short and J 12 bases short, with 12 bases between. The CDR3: CASSYSPGDGPLHF. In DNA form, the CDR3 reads TGTGCCAGCAGTTACTCGCCAGGGGATGGACCCCTCCACTTT.

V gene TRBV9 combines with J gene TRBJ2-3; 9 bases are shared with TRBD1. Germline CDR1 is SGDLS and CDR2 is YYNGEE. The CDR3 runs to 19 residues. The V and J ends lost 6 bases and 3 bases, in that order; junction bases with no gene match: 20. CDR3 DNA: TGTGCCAGCACCTCAGACCGGGACAGGGATGTTTCCGTTACAGATACGCAGTATTTT. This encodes CASTSDRDRDVSVTDTQYF.

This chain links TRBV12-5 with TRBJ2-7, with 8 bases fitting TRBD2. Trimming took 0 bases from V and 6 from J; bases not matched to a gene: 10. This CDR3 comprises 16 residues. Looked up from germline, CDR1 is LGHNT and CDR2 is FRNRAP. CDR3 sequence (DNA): TGTGCTAGTGGTTTGGTACTAATAGCGGGGACGGGCGAGCAGTACTTC. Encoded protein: CASGLVLIAGTGEQYF.

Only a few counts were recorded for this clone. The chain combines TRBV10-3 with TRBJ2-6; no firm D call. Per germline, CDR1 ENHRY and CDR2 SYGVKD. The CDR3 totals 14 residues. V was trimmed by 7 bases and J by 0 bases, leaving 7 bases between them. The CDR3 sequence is CAITPSSGANVLTF. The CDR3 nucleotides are TGTGCCATCACCCCGAGCTCTGGGGCCAACGTCCTGACTTTC.

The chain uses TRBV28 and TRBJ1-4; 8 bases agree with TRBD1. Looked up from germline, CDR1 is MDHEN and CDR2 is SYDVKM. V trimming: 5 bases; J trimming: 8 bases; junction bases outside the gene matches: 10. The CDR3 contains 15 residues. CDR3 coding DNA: TGTGCCAGCAGTGGATCGGGACAGGTCGTCGAAAAACTGTTTTTT. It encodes CASSGSGQVVEKLFF.

The CDR3 nucleotides are TGTGCCAGCAGCCTCACGCAGACAGGGGTCTACGAGCAGTACTTC. Translation gives CASSLTQTGVYEQYF. The V and J genes are TRBV7-6 and TRBJ2-7, with 8 bases aligning to TRBD1. Losses at the gene ends were 5 bases for V and 3 bases for J; bases not matched to a gene: 9. Germline CDR1 reads SGHVS; CDR2 reads FNYEAQ. This CDR3 spans 15 amino acids. Full variable domain (remainder filled in from reference TRBV7-6 and TRBJ2-7): GAGVSQSPRYKVTKRGQDVALRCDPISGHVSLYWYRQALGQGPEFLTYFNYEAQQDKSGLPNDRFSAERPEGSISTLTIQRTEQRDSAMYRCASSLTQTGVYEQYFGPGTRLTVT.

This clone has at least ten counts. This chain's CDR3 is CASSYTGDRESPLHF. For the CDR3, the DNA is TGTGCCAGCAGTTATACAGGGGACAGGGAATCACCCCTCCACTTT. The V call is TRBV6-6, the J call TRBJ1-6, with TRBD1 matching over 9 bases. V shed 3 bases, J shed 10 bases, and the junction held 7 bases outside the gene matches. Germline CDR1 and CDR2: MNHNY and SVGAGI (reference sequence). The CDR3 has 15 residues.

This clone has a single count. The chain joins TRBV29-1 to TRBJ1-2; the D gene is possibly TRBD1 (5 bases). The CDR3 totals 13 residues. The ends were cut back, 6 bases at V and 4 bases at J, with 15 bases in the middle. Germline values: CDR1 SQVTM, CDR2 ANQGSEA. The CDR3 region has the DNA TGCAGCGTGGGGACGGGAGACGGCTATGGCTACACCTTC. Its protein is CSVGTGDGYGYTF.

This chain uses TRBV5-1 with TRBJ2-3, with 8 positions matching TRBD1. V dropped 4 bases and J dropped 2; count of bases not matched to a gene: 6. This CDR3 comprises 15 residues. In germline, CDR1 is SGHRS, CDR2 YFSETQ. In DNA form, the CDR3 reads TGCGCCAGCAGCCCCCAGGGGGCGACCACAGATACGCAGTATTTT. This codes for CASSPQGATTDTQYF.

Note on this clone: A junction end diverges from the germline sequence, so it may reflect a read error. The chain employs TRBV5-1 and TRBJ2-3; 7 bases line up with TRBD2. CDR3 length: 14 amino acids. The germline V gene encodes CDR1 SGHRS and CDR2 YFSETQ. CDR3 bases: TGCGCCAGCAGCAGCGGGGAAGTCACAGATACGCTGTATTTT. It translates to CASSSGEVTDTLYF.

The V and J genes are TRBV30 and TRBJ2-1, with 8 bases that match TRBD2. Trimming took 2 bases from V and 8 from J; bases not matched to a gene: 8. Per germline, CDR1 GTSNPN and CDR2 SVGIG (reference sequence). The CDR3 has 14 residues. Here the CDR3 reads CAWSSGLGADEQFF. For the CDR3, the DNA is TGTGCCTGGAGTTCGGGACTAGGGGCGGATGAGCAGTTCTTC.

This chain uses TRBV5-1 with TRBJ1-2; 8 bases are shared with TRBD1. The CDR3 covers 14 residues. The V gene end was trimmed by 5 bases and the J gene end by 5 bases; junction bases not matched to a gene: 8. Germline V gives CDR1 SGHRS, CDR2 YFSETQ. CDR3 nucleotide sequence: TGCGCCAGCAGGCCCGGGACAGGCTTATATGGCTACACCTTC. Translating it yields CASRPGTGLYGYTF.

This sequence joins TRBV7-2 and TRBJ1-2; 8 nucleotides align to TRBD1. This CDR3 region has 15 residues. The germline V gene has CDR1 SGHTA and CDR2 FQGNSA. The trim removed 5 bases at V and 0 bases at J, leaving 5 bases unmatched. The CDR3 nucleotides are TGTGCCAGCAGCGATCCGGGACAGGCTAACTATGGCTACACCTTC. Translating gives CASSDPGQANYGYTF.

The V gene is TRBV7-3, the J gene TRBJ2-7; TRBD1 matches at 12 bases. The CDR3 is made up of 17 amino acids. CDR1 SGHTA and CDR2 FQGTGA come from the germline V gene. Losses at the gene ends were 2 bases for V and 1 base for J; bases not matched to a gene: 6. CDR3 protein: CASSLGPGQGASYEQYF. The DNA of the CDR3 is TGTGCCAGCAGCTTAGGTCCGGGACAGGGGGCGTCCTACGAGCAGTACTTC.